This TCR beta chain was found in a study of blood T cell repertoires in COVID-19. Study-wide background: Samples representing acute and convalescent COVID-19 were sourced from the United States, Italy and Spain. PBMCs, B-cell-depleted T cells, or T cells provided the cDNA or gDNA that made up the material.

A Seattle source enrolled patients during active infection and followed them longitudinally. In the original processing: Estimated nucleated cell counts came from reference gene primer amplification. Here immunoSEQ multiplex PCR was the method, and the copy in TCRdb shows in-frame clones only, minus some. D and trimming come from the DNA, and the V and J calls and clone size come from that table. The table includes under 50,000 clones, 85% to 95% detected once. Germline CDR1 is SGDLS and CDR2 is YYNGEE. J gave up 4 bases and V 0 bases, and 2 bases lay outside the gene matches. This CDR3 is 15 amino acids long.

The sequence came from a man in his 60s with COVID-19, enrolled during active disease. Source material: peripheral blood. The rearrangement links TRBV9 to TRBJ1-1; 11 bases are shared with TRBD1. CDR3 sequence reads: CASSVGGQGATEAFF. The CDR3 DNA is TGTGCCAGCAGCGTAGGAGGACAGGGGGCCACTGAAGCTTTCTTT. Using reference TRBV9 and TRBJ1-1 for the parts outside the CDR3, the full variable domain is DSGVTQTPKHLITATGQRVTLRCSPRSGDLSVYWYQQSLDQGLQFLIQYYNGEERAKGNILERFSAQQFPDLHSELNLSSLELGDSALYFCASSVGGQGATEAFFGQGTRLTVV.